This passage covers 30 T cell receptor beta chains from one sample sequenced in a study. TCRdb re-derived calls from the 5' RACE reads in MiXCR, one entry per CDR3 protein. This sample yields roughly 45,000 distinct CDR3 sequences, of which more than 20% are seen a single time; approximately 4.5% belongs to the top ten. Treg sorting used a CD4+CD25+CD127-/low gate. The sequencing input was Tregs sorted from a lymph node. The receptors were gathered from a female donor with breast cancer.

This clonotype was counted between two and nine times. The chain has TRBV9 and TRBJ2-1, with D possibly matching TRBD2 (5 bases). The CDR3 has 14 amino acids. V lost 4 bases, J lost 8 bases, and 16 bases lay in between. Germline V gene data show CDR1 as SGDLS and CDR2 as YYNGEE. The CDR3 DNA is TGTGCCAGCAGCCCCGGACTGTGGGGTGATGAGCAGTTCTTC. Encoded protein: CASSPGLWGDEQFF.

The chain links TRBV29-1 to TRBJ2-1, with D possibly TRBD2 on 6 matching bases. Trimming took off 3 bases at V and 6 bases at J, with 15 bases between the two ends. This CDR3 spans 14 amino acids. Germline CDR1 SQVTM, CDR2 ANQGSEA. The CDR3 region has the DNA TGCAGCGTTGATGTGGGGATGGGGGGCAATGAGCAGTTCTTC. This gives the protein CSVDVGMGGNEQFF.

Many counts were recorded for this clonotype. The chain recombines TRBV7-9 with TRBJ1-1; possibly TRBD1 for D (6 bases). This CDR3 comprises 12 residues. CDR1 is SEHNR, CDR2 FQNEAQ, per germline (reference sequence). Trimming left V 4 bases short and J 8 bases short, with 11 bases between. The CDR3 nucleotides read TGTGCCAGCAGCTGGCCGGGGACAGAAGCTTTCTTT. Translating it yields CASSWPGTEAFF. Variable domain in full (rest from reference TRBV7-9 and TRBJ1-1): DTGVSQNPRHKITKRGQNVTFRCDPISEHNRLYWYRQTLGQGPEFLTYFQNEAQLEKSRLLSDRFSAERPKGSFSTLEIQRTEQGDSAMYLCASSWPGTEAFFGQGTRLTVV.

This clonotype was observed a few times. The rearrangement uses TRBV20-1 and TRBJ2-1, with 7 bases that match TRBD2. The CDR3 sequence is 16 residues long. Unmatched junction bases numbered 14, after V lost 0 bases and J lost 9 bases. Germline CDR1 reads DFQATT; CDR2 reads SNEGSKA (reference sequence). Here the CDR3 reads CSAREPGLRAGTEQFF. For the CDR3, the DNA is TGCAGTGCTAGAGAACCGGGACTACGGGCGGGTACTGAGCAGTTCTTC.

This clonotype has a handful of counts. The chain links TRBV30 to TRBJ2-7; a possible D gene is TRBD2 (5 bases). Germline CDR1 GTSNPN, CDR2 SVGIG (reference sequence). V gave up 4 bases and J gave up 6 bases, with 10 bases separating them. The CDR3 runs 11 residues. The CDR3 bases are TGTGCCTGGAATGAAGGAGGCGAGCAGTACTTC. Translated, it gives CAWNEGGEQYF.

As regards this clonotype: Germline and junction disagree at one end, which may indicate a read error. This rearrangement joins TRBV7-9 to TRBJ2-7, with D tentatively TRBD1 (6 bases). Germline assignment: CDR1 SEHNR and CDR2 FQNEAQ (reference sequence). The CDR3 has 15 amino acids. CDR3 bases: TGTGCCGGCAGCCCGACCCCGACAGGCTTTGGGGAGCAGTACTTC. It codes for CAGSPTPTGFGEQYF.

This clonotype has ten or more counts. V usage is TRBV7-2 and J usage is TRBJ1-5, with no clear D. The CDR3 runs to 13 residues. Germline loops: CDR1 SGHTA, CDR2 FQGNSA. Trimming removed 5 bases at V and 5 bases at J, with 10 bases between. The CDR3 coding sequence is TGTGCCAGCAGCCGATGGAGTGATCAGCCCCAGCATTTT. This translates into CASSRWSDQPQHF.

This clonotype was seen many times. The chain carries TRBV24-1 and TRBJ2-1; 9 positions match TRBD1. The CDR3 has 15 amino acids. With V trimmed by 5 bases and J by 7 bases, 8 bases remained unmatched. In germline, CDR1 is KGHDR, CDR2 SFDVKD. CDR3 coding DNA: TGTGCCACCAGTGCAAGGACAGGGGATATTAATGAGCAGTTCTTC. It yields the protein CATSARTGDINEQFF.

The V and J genes are TRBV6-2 or TRBV6-3 and TRBJ2-5; D remains unclear. This CDR3 contains 12 residues. With 2 bases removed from V and 5 bases from J, the gap between germline ends came to 6 bases. The germline CDR1 and CDR2 sequences are MNHEY and SVGEGT. The CDR3 nucleotides are TGTGCCAGCAGTTACGTCGTGGAGACCCAGTACTTC. As protein: CASSYVVETQYF.

The rearrangement uses TRBV11-2 and TRBJ1-1; D remains unclear. Trimming left V 8 bases short and J 0 bases short, with 16 bases between. Per the germline V gene, CDR1 is SGHAT and CDR2 is FQNNGV. This CDR3 comprises 15 residues. The CDR3 DNA reads TGTGCCAGCGCCACCCACCCTAACTTGAACACTGAAGCTTTCTTT. It yields the protein CASATHPNLNTEAFF.

This clonotype came up many times. J is TRBJ2-7 and V is TRBV18; maybe TRBD2 (5 bases). Looked up from germline, CDR1 is KGHSH and CDR2 is LQKENI. Trimming pared 3 bases from V and 7 bases from J, leaving 7 bases between. This CDR3 spans 11 amino acids. CDR3 loop: CASSPSGEQYF. Written as DNA, the CDR3 is TGTGCCAGCTCACCCTCGGGGGAGCAGTACTTC.

V gene TRBV30 combines with J gene TRBJ2-5; D may be TRBD2 (5 bases). Per the germline V gene, CDR1 is GTSNPN and CDR2 is SVGIG (reference sequence). The CDR3 sequence is 13 residues long. V lost 0 bases and J 4 bases, leaving 9 bases between the germline ends. The CDR3 bases are TGTGCCTGGAGTGTACGGGATGGAGAGACCCAGTACTTC. Protein product: CAWSVRDGETQYF. Together with reference TRBV30 and TRBJ2-5, the CDR3 gives the full variable domain: SQTIHQWPATLVQPVGSPLSLECTVEGTSNPNLYWYRQAAGRGLQLLFYSVGIGQISSEVPQNLSASRPQDRQFILSSKKLLLSDSGFYLCAWSVRDGETQYFGPGTRLLVL.

As to this clonotype: This may stem from a read error, because a much larger clone lies one nucleotide away. This chain uses TRBV20-1 with TRBJ2-2; no firm D call. This CDR3 comprises 15 residues. Trimming took off 0 bases at V and 4 bases at J, with 12 bases between the two ends. CDR1 DFQATT and CDR2 SNEGSKA come from the germline V gene (reference sequence). As DNA, the CDR3 is TGCAGTGCTAGAGAGAGCGAGTGGGTCACCGGGGAGCTGTTTTTT. Translation gives CSARESEWVTGELFF.

Note on this clonotype: Being one base from a much bigger clone, this may be a read error. The V gene is TRBV4-2, the J gene TRBJ2-7; perhaps TRBD1 as D (5 bases). The germline gives CDR1 LGHNA, CDR2 YNFKEQ. The CDR3 consists of 17 residues. The CDR3, as DNA: TGTGCCGGCAGCCAAGATTATGCCACCAGGGCCATGTACGAGCAGTACTTC. Translated: CAGSQDYATRAMYEQYF.

This chain links TRBV6-2 or TRBV6-3 with TRBJ2-1; 9 nucleotides align to TRBD2. Judging by the DNA end, TRBJ2-7 fits better; the J call may be wrong. The germline gives CDR1 MNHEY, CDR2 SVGEGT. The CDR3 is 17 residues long. CDR3 bases: TGTGCCAGCAGTTACCCACCGACTAGCGGCATTTACAATGAGCAGTACTTC. Amino acid sequence: CASSYPPTSGIYNEQYF.

Concerning this clonotype: A junction end diverges from the germline sequence, so it may reflect a read error. V and J are TRBV7-9 and TRBJ1-1; D gene ambiguous. This CDR3 is built from 12 residues. CDR1 is SEHNR and CDR2 is FQNEAQ in the germline V gene (reference sequence). CDR3 loop: CVSSFGDTEAFF. The CDR3 DNA follows: TGTGTCAGCAGCTTCGGGGACACTGAAGCTTTCTTT. The variable domain in full, completed from reference TRBV7-9 and TRBJ1-1, reads DTGVSQNPRHKITKRGQNVTFRCDPISEHNRLYWYRQTLGQGPEFLTYFQNEAQLEKSRLLSDRFSAERPKGSFSTLEIQRTEQGDSAMYLCVSSFGDTEAFFGQGTRLTVV.

The V gene is TRBV7-6, the J gene TRBJ1-1, with a weak D call TRBD1 (6 bases). This CDR3 is built from 13 residues. V lost 3 bases and J lost 10, with 15 bases in between. The germline V gene has CDR1 SGHVS and CDR2 FNYEAQ. The DNA of the CDR3 is TGTGCCAGCAGCTTTTCACAGGGACGCGGAGCTTTCTTT. It is translated as CASSFSQGRGAFF.

Many counts were recorded for this clonotype. The V call is TRBV28, the J call TRBJ2-7, with a possible D match to TRBD1 (5 bases). V was clipped by 3 bases and J by 3 bases, with 9 bases between them. The CDR3 totals 13 residues. Germline lookup yields CDR1 MDHEN and CDR2 SYDVKM. DNA for the CDR3: TGTGCCAGCAGTTTGGGGCTTTTCTACGAGCAGTACTTC. This sequence encodes CASSLGLFYEQYF.

This clonotype was recorded a few times. The rearrangement links TRBV7-2 to TRBJ2-1; D may be TRBD2 (6 bases). CDR1 is SGHTA, CDR2 FQGNSA, per germline. The CDR3 covers 15 residues. Trimming pared 3 bases from V and 5 bases from J, leaving 14 bases between. Here the CDR3 DNA reads TGTGCCAGCAGCTTTTTTGGCGGGACGCACAATGAGCAGTTCTTC. This gives the protein CASSFFGGTHNEQFF. The full variable domain, completed using reference TRBV7-2 and TRBJ2-1, is GAGVSQSPSNKVTEKGKDVELRCDPISGHTALYWYRQSLGQGLEFLIYFQGNSAPDKSGLPSDRFSAERTGGSVSTLTIQRTQQEDSAVYLCASSFFGGTHNEQFFGPGTRLTVL.

Details on this clonotype: A much larger clone differs by one base, so this may be a read error. The J gene is TRBJ1-2, the V gene TRBV7-9, with TRBD1 identical over 7 bases. The germline gives CDR1 SEHNR, CDR2 FQNEAQ (reference sequence). This CDR3 contains 13 residues. With 5 bases clipped from V and 13 bases from J, the junction kept 13 bases outside the gene matches. CDR3 sequence (DNA): TGTGCCAGCAGCACTCCCAGGGAACAGGGGTGCACCTTC. Encoded protein: CASSTPREQGCTF.

This chain uses TRBV4-1 with TRBJ2-1; TRBD2 matches 10 bases. Trimming at V came to 3 bases and at J to 2 bases, leaving 1 base not matched to a gene. Germline V CDR1 and CDR2: MGHRA, YSYEKL. The CDR3 consists of 15 residues. CDR3 residues: CASSQTSGPYNEQFF. The CDR3 DNA sequence: TGCGCCAGCAGCCAGACTAGCGGGCCCTACAATGAGCAGTTCTTC.

This chain uses TRBV27 with TRBJ1-2; D remains ambiguous. This CDR3 region has 14 residues. V was trimmed by 2 bases and J by 2 bases, leaving 9 bases between them. Germline CDR1 reads MNHEY; CDR2 reads SMNVEV (reference sequence). The DNA of the CDR3 is TGTGCCAGCAGTTTAAGTGGGGAGAACTATGGCTACACCTTC. Translation gives CASSLSGENYGYTF.

This clonotype occurred a few times. The gene calls are TRBV7-9 and TRBJ1-4; a possible D gene is TRBD1 (6 bases). V dropped 5 bases and J dropped 3 bases, with 16 bases sitting between them. Germline V lookup: CDR1 SEHNR, CDR2 FQNEAQ (reference sequence). The length of the CDR3 is 16 residues. CDR3 bases: TGTGCCAGCAGCCGAAGTCGGGGGGCGGCTAATGAAAAACTGTTTTTT. Its protein product is CASSRSRGAANEKLFF. Full variable domain (missing parts from reference TRBV7-9 and TRBJ1-4): DTGVSQNPRHKITKRGQNVTFRCDPISEHNRLYWYRQTLGQGPEFLTYFQNEAQLEKSRLLSDRFSAERPKGSFSTLEIQRTEQGDSAMYLCASSRSRGAANEKLFFGSGTQLSVL.

This clonotype was seen a few times. J is TRBJ2-1 and V is TRBV6-6; TRBD1 matches at 7 bases. This CDR3 has 17 residues. Germline values: CDR1 MNHNY, CDR2 SVGAGI (reference sequence). With V trimmed by 8 bases and J by 3 bases, 16 bases remained unmatched. CDR3 in amino acids: CASVYSVRTGNYNEQFF. In DNA, the CDR3 is TGTGCCAGCGTATATTCTGTCAGGACAGGCAACTACAATGAGCAGTTCTTC.

This sequence joins TRBV3-1 and TRBJ2-1, with D perhaps TRBD1 or TRBD2 (5 bases each). CDR1 and CDR2 (germline): LGHDT, YNNKEL (reference sequence). The CDR3 length is 12 residues. V lost 6 bases and J lost 11, with 14 bases in between. CDR3 in DNA: TGTGCCAGCAGTGGGACCGACGAAAAGCAGTTCTTC. As protein: CASSGTDEKQFF.

The chain carries TRBV5-5 and TRBJ1-1; TRBD1 is a possible D gene (6 bases). Germline CDR1 and CDR2: SGHKS and YYEKEE (reference sequence). This CDR3 spans 16 amino acids. Trimming shortened V by 3 bases and J by 5 bases, and 20 bases separated the two germline ends. CDR3 sequence: CASSSGRDTGRTEAFF. The CDR3 bases are TGTGCCAGCAGCTCGGGCCGGGACACCGGACGGACTGAAGCTTTCTTT. The full variable domain, rest sourced from reference TRBV5-5 and TRBJ1-1, is DAGVTQSPTHLIKTRGQQVTLRCSPISGHKSVSWYQQVLGQGPQFIFQYYEKEERGRGNFPDRFSARQFPNYSSELNVNALLLGDSALYLCASSSGRDTGRTEAFFGQGTRLTVV.

The chain combines TRBV6-1 with TRBJ2-1; D uncertain. This CDR3 region has 11 residues. V was clipped by 6 bases and J by 6 bases, with 6 bases between them. The germline V gene encodes CDR1 MNHNS and CDR2 SASEGT. The CDR3 protein is CASRLSNEQFF. The CDR3, as DNA: TGTGCCAGCAGACTGTCCAATGAGCAGTTCTTC.

The V call is TRBV30, the J call TRBJ2-3; TRBD1 might be the D (5 bases). The CDR3 contains 14 residues. V lost 5 bases and J lost 0, with 12 bases in between. The germline V gene has CDR1 GTSNPN and CDR2 SVGIG (reference sequence). CDR3 nucleotides: TGTGCCTGGGGGCCCGGACAAAGCACAGATACGCAGTATTTT. This sequence encodes CAWGPGQSTDTQYF.

This clonotype has at least ten counts. The rearrangement uses TRBV27 and TRBJ2-3; 10 bases agree with TRBD2. J lost 3 bases, V lost 7 bases, and 4 bases had no gene match. The V gene's germline CDR1 is MNHEY and CDR2 SMNVEV (reference sequence). CDR3 length: 14 amino acids. CDR3 amino acids: CASKPGLATDTQYF. CDR3 DNA: TGTGCCAGCAAACCGGGACTAGCGACAGATACGCAGTATTTT.

This sequence joins TRBV7-9 and TRBJ2-5, with TRBD2 matching over 8 bases. The CDR3 contains 13 residues. The trim removed 5 bases at V and 3 bases at J, leaving 2 bases unmatched. Germline V gives CDR1 SEHNR, CDR2 FQNEAQ (reference sequence). The CDR3 region is CASSPTSEETQYF. CDR3 DNA sequence: TGTGCCAGCAGCCCGACTAGCGAAGAGACCCAGTACTTC.